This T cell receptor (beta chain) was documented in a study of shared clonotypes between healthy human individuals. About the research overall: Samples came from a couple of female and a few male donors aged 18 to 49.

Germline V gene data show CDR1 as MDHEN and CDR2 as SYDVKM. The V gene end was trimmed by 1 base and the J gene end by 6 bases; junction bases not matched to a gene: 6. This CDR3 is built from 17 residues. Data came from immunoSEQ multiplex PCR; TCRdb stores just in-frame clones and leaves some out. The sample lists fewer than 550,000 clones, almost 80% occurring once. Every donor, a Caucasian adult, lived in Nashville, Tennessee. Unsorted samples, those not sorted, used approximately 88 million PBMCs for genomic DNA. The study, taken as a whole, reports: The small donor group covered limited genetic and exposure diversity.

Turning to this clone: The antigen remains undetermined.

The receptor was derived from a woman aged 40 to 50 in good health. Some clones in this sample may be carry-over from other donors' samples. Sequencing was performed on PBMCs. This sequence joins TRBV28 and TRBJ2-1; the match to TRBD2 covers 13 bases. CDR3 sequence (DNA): TGTGCCAGCAGTTTATTTCGACTAGCGGGAGGTGGCAATGAGCAGTTCTTC. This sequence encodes CASSLFRLAGGGNEQFF.